This TCR beta chain is from a study of post-analysis software for immune sequencing data. A note on this clonotype: Antigen: not known. This is likely a read error, given that the CDR3 carries no conserved phenylalanine or tryptophan at its end.

The TCR beta cDNA libraries contained unique molecular identifiers. TCRdb fed the PCR reads into MiXCR, producing one record per CDR3 protein. The sample shows hundreds of thousands of distinct CDR3 sequences, around 40% of them seen only once. The study, taken as a whole, reports: Controls had significantly higher normalized Chao1 diversity than multiple sclerosis patients. Roughly five TRBV segments appeared more often in patients than in controls, and TRBV5-6, TRBV5-1 and TRBV20-1 were among these. Samples from one preparation batch, clustered by F measure, grouped strongly together.

CDR1 and CDR2 from the germline V gene are SQVTM and ANQGSEA. The CDR3 is 13 residues long. V was pared by 7 bases and J by 0 bases, with 3 bases of the junction left unmatched. V is TRBV29-1 and J is TRBJ2-1; the match to TRBD1 covers 7 bases. Sequencing used blood. The sequence was collected from a girl aged 10 to 17 with multiple sclerosis. In nucleotides, the CDR3 is TGCAGCGGGAGGACAGGCTCCTACAATGAGCAGTTCTGC. Protein sequence: CSGRTGSYNEQFC.